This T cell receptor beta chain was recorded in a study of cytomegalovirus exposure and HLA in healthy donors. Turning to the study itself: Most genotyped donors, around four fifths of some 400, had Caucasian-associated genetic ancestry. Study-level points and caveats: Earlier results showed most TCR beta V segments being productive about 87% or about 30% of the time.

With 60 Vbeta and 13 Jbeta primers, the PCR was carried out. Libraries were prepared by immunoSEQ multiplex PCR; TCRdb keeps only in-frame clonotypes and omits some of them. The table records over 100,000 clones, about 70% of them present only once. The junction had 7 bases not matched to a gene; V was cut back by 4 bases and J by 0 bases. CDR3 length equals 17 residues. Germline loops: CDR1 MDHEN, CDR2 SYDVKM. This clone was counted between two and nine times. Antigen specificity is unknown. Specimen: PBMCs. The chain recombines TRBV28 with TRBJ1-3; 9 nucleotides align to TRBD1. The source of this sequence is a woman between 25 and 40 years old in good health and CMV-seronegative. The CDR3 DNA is TGTGCCAGCAGTTCCCGACCGGGACAGGGCTCTGGAAACACCATATATTTT. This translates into CASSSRPGQGSGNTIYF. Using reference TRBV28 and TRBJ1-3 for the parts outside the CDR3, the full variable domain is DVKVTQSSRYLVKRTGEKVFLECVQDMDHENMFWYRQDPGLGLRLIYFSYDVKMKEKGDIPEGYSVSREKKERFSLILESASTNQTSMYLCASSSRPGQGSGNTIYFGEGSWLTVV.